These 19 T cell receptor beta chains were all obtained from the same sample, sequenced in a study of cytotoxic CD8 clonotypes in ibrutinib-treated CLL. Profiling relied on immunoSEQ multiplex PCR, and the TCRdb table lists in-frame clones only, not all of them. Here the sample spans 140,000 to 150,000 clones, 76% being singletons. The material was PBMCs, obtained after 24 months of ibrutinib treatment. The receptors originated from a human donor with chronic lymphocytic leukemia.

This chain connects TRBV14 to TRBJ2-1; 8 bases line up with TRBD2. The J segment lost 8 bases and the V segment lost 3 bases, leaving 3 bases of the junction unmatched. Germline values: CDR1 SGHDN, CDR2 FVKESK. This CDR3 has 13 residues. CDR3 DNA: TGTGCCAGCAGCCAGCTTAGCGGGGATGAGCAGTTCTTC. It codes for CASSQLSGDEQFF.

The genes are TRBV7-2 and TRBJ2-2; TRBD1 or TRBD2 may be the D gene (6 bases each). Germline V gene sequence: CDR1 SGHTA, CDR2 FQGNSA. The germline V and J ends were trimmed by 3 bases and 1 base, with 12 bases remaining between them. This CDR3 comprises 16 residues. CDR3 nucleotides: TGTGCCAGCAGCTTGGGCGGAGGGGGGAACACCGGGGAGCTGTTTTTT. Translating gives CASSLGGGGNTGELFF.

The genes are TRBV28 and TRBJ1-2; TRBD1 is a possible D gene (6 bases). The V and J ends lost 3 bases and 4 bases respectively, with 12 bases between them. CDR1 is MDHEN and CDR2 is SYDVKM in the germline V gene. The CDR3 has 14 amino acids. The CDR3 DNA sequence: TGTGCCAGCAGTTTGCAAGGGGGAGGCTATGGCTACACCTTC. Translated, it gives CASSLQGGGYGYTF.

J is TRBJ1-2 and V is TRBV9; no definite D call. The V end lost 3 bases, the J end lost 6 bases, and 6 bases lay between the germline ends. Germline V lookup: CDR1 SGDLS, CDR2 YYNGEE. CDR3 size: 11 residues. This CDR3 is CASSGAHGYTF. As DNA, the CDR3 is TGTGCCAGCAGCGGGGCCCATGGCTACACCTTC.

V and J are TRBV7-2 and TRBJ2-5; the D gene is possibly TRBD2 (6 bases). The V end was cut by 5 bases, the J end by 4 bases, with 8 bases between. The length of the CDR3 is 12 residues. CDR1 is SGHTA and CDR2 is FQGNSA in the germline V gene. CDR3 protein: CASSGTLETQYF. In DNA form, the CDR3 reads TGTGCCAGCAGCGGGACTCTAGAGACCCAGTACTTC. Complete variable domain (other parts from reference TRBV7-2 and TRBJ2-5): GAGVSQSPSNKVTEKGKDVELRCDPISGHTALYWYRQSLGQGLEFLIYFQGNSAPDKSGLPSDRFSAERTGGSVSTLTIQRTQQEDSAVYLCASSGTLETQYFGPGTRLLVL.

The chain is built from TRBV5-4 and TRBJ2-5, with 7 bases aligning to TRBD2. Trimming at V came to 4 bases and at J to 2 bases, leaving 14 bases not matched to a gene. The germline V gene encodes CDR1 SGHNT and CDR2 YYREEE (reference sequence). There are 17 residues in the CDR3. The CDR3 sequence: CASSTHVGGGPQETQYF. CDR3 sequence (DNA): TGTGCCAGCAGCACCCACGTGGGGGGAGGGCCTCAAGAGACCCAGTACTTC.

The genes are TRBV10-3 and TRBJ1-1; 9 bases align to TRBD1. The V gene end was trimmed by 6 bases and the J gene end by 3 bases; junction bases not matched to a gene: 14. Germline V lookup: CDR1 ENHRY, CDR2 SYGVKD. This CDR3 spans 17 amino acids. CDR3 coding DNA: TGTGCCATCAGAGGGCGGGACAGGGTTTTTCAGGACACTGAAGCTTTCTTT. This codes for CAIRGRDRVFQDTEAFF.

This clone was seen only a few times. V and J are TRBV10-3 and TRBJ1-3; D gene unclear. CDR3 length: 11 residues. Between the trimmed V and J ends, which lost 10 bases and 4 bases, there was a span of 8 bases. Germline-derived CDR1 and CDR2 are ENHRY and SYGVKD. The CDR3 spells CATGGGNTIYF. For the CDR3, the DNA is TGTGCCACGGGAGGGGGAAACACCATATATTTT.

This clone was seen a handful of times. The CDR3 DNA is TGTGCCAGCAGCTTAGCAGGGGGAACCTACGAGCAGTACTTC. This translates into CASSLAGGTYEQYF. The V and J genes are TRBV7-9 and TRBJ2-7; tentative D call: TRBD1 (6 bases). Trimming removed 0 bases from V and 2 bases from J, with 8 bases in between. The CDR3 covers 14 residues. Germline CDR1 and CDR2: SEHNR and FQNEAQ (reference sequence).

This clone was detected a few times. V is TRBV29-1 and J is TRBJ1-3, with 8 nucleotides matching TRBD1. The trim removed 6 bases at V and 0 bases at J, leaving 19 bases unmatched. CDR1 is SQVTM and CDR2 is ANQGSEA in the germline V gene. There are 19 residues in the CDR3. Here the CDR3 reads CSVEIWVPGQVTSGNTIYF. The CDR3 nucleotides read TGCAGCGTAGAGATTTGGGTCCCGGGACAGGTCACCTCTGGAAACACCATATATTTT.

V usage is TRBV10-3 and J usage is TRBJ1-6, with a tentative D call TRBD1 (6 bases). Trimming removed 7 bases at V and 7 bases at J, with 17 bases between. The CDR3 is 15 amino acids. Germline V gene data show CDR1 as ENHRY and CDR2 as SYGVKD. The CDR3: CAITEGTGLNSPLHF. Here the CDR3 DNA reads TGTGCCATCACCGAGGGAACAGGGCTAAATTCACCCCTCCACTTT.

Here the CDR3 DNA reads TGTGCCAGCAGTCCCGGACAGGGGGACACTGAAGCTTTCTTT. It codes for CASSPGQGDTEAFF. The J gene is TRBJ1-1, the V gene TRBV28, with 10 bases fitting TRBD1. The V gene's germline CDR1 is MDHEN and CDR2 SYDVKM. The CDR3 extends over 14 amino acids. V lost 5 bases, J lost 3 bases, and 3 bases stayed unmatched. Complete variable domain (other parts from reference TRBV28 and TRBJ1-1): DVKVTQSSRYLVKRTGEKVFLECVQDMDHENMFWYRQDPGLGLRLIYFSYDVKMKEKGDIPEGYSVSREKKERFSLILESASTNQTSMYLCASSPGQGDTEAFFGQGTRLTVV.

This clone was seen just once. The V call is TRBV27, the J call TRBJ1-1; perhaps TRBD1 as D (6 bases). Germline V gene lookup returns CDR1 MNHEY and CDR2 SMNVEV (reference sequence). The CDR3 loop spans 14 amino acids. The V end lost 2 bases, the J end lost 4 bases, and 11 bases lay between the germline ends. As DNA, the CDR3 is TGTGCCAGCAGTTTAGGGACACCGAGCACTGAAGCTTTCTTT. Protein product: CASSLGTPSTEAFF.

This clone was recorded at least ten times. The CDR3 region has the DNA TGTGCCAGCAGTGACGGGCGGAGCTCCTACAATGAGCAGTTCTTC. This sequence encodes CASSDGRSSYNEQFF. V is TRBV6-4 and J is TRBJ2-1, with unresolved D. The CDR3 is 15 residues long. The V gene lost 2 bases and the J gene lost 0 bases, with 8 bases spanning the gap. The germline gives CDR1 MRHNA, CDR2 SNTAGT.

For the CDR3, the DNA is TGTGCCAGTAGGAGGGGGGCGACCACAGATACGCAGTATTTT. Encoded protein: CASRRGATTDTQYF. The rearrangement links TRBV19 to TRBJ2-3, with D perhaps being TRBD1 or TRBD2 (6 bases each). The CDR3 covers 14 residues. Germline values: CDR1 LNHDA, CDR2 SQIVND (reference sequence). V gave up 6 bases and J gave up 2 bases, with 12 bases separating them.

The V and J genes are TRBV5-4 and TRBJ2-7; a weak D match, TRBD2 (5 bases). The CDR3 contains 15 residues. CDR1 and CDR2 from the germline V gene are SGHNT and YYREEE (reference sequence). V gave up 2 bases and J gave up 0 bases, with 12 bases separating them. DNA for the CDR3: TGTGCCAGCAGCTTTTTTGGAGGTCCCTCCTACGAGCAGTACTTC. It is translated as CASSFFGGPSYEQYF. The variable domain in full, completed from reference TRBV5-4 and TRBJ2-7, reads ETGVTQSPTHLIKTRGQQVTLRCSSQSGHNTVSWYQQALGQGPQFIFQYYREEENGRGNFPPRFSGLQFPNYSSELNVNALELDDSALYLCASSFFGGPSYEQYFGPGTRLTVT.

Regarding this clone: At the DNA level, this CDR3 is encoded by other sequences in the same sample as well. V is TRBV7-9 and J is TRBJ1-6; 8 bases fit TRBD1. The CDR3 contains 14 residues. The trim removed 5 bases at V and 7 bases at J, leaving 4 bases unmatched. CDR1 is SEHNR and CDR2 is FQNEAQ in the germline V gene (reference sequence). For the CDR3, the DNA is TGTGCCAGCAGCCCCGACAGGGGCAATTCACCCCTCCACTTT. It yields the protein CASSPDRGNSPLHF.

V is TRBV5-1 and J is TRBJ2-2; no firm D call. The germline V gene encodes CDR1 SGHRS and CDR2 YFSETQ. V was cut by 6 bases and J by 4 bases, with 16 bases left in between. The length of the CDR3 is 15 residues. CDR3 sequence (DNA): TGCGCCAGCACCCCGCTCGGGCTGGGCACCGGGGAGCTGTTTTTT. It is translated as CASTPLGLGTGELFF.

This chain uses TRBV7-2 with TRBJ1-4; D might be TRBD1 (6 bases). Trimming cost V 5 bases and J 5 bases, with 18 bases left between them. CDR3 size: 16 residues. Germline CDR1 and CDR2: SGHTA and FQGNSA. CDR3 sequence (DNA): TGTGCCAGCAGCCCAGGGACAATCGGAGGAAATGAAAAACTGTTTTTT. Translating gives CASSPGTIGGNEKLFF. The whole variable domain, filled in from reference TRBV7-2 and TRBJ1-4, reads GAGVSQSPSNKVTEKGKDVELRCDPISGHTALYWYRQSLGQGLEFLIYFQGNSAPDKSGLPSDRFSAERTGGSVSTLTIQRTQQEDSAVYLCASSPGTIGGNEKLFFGSGTQLSVL.